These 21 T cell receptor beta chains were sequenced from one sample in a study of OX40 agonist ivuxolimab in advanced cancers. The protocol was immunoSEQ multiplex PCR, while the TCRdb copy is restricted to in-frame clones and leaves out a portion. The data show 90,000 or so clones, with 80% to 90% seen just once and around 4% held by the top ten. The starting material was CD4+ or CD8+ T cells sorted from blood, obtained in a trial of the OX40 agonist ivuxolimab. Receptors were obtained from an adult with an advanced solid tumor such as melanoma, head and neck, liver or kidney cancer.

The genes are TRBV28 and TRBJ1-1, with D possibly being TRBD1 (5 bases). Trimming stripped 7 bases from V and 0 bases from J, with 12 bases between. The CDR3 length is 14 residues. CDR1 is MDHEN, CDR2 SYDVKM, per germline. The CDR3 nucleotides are TGTGCCAGCATCGGGGGTATATTGAACACTGAAGCTTTCTTT. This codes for CASIGGILNTEAFF.

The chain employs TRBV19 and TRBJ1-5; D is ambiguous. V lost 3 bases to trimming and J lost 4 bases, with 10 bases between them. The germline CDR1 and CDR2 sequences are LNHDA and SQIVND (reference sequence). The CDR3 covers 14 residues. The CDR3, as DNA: TGTGCCAGTAGTATCGGAGGGCGGAATCAGCCCCAGCATTTT. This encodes CASSIGGRNQPQHF.

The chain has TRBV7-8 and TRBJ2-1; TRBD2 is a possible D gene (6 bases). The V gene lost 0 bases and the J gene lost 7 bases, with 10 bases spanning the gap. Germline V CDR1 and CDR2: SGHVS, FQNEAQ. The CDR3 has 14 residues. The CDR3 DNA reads TGTGCCAGCAGCTTAGCGGAGGGTTGGAATGAGCAGTTCTTC. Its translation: CASSLAEGWNEQFF.

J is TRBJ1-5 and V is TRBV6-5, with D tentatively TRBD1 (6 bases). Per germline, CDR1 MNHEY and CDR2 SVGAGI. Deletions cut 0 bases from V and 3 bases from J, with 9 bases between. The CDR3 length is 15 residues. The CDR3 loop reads CASSYSGGDNQPQHF. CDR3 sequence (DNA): TGTGCCAGCAGTTACTCGGGGGGCGACAATCAGCCCCAGCATTTT.

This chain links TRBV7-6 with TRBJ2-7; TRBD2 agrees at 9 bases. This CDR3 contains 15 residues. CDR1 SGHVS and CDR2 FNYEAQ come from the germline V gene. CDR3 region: CASSLGAGGPYEQYV. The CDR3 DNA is TGTGCCAGCAGTTTAGGTGCGGGAGGGCCCTACGAGCAGTACGTC.

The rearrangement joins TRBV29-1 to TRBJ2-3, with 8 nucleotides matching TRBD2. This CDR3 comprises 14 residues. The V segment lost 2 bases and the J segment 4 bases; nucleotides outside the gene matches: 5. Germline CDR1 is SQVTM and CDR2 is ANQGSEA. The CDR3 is CSVEPGLVPDTQYF. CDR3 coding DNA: TGCAGCGTTGAACCGGGACTAGTCCCAGATACGCAGTATTTT.

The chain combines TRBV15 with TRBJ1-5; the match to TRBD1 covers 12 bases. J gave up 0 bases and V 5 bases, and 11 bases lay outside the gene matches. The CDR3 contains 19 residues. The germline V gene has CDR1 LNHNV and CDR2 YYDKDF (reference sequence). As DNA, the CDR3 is TGTGCCACCAGCTCGGGGCGGGACAGGGGGCCAAATAGCAATCAGCCCCAGCATTTT. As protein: CATSSGRDRGPNSNQPQHF.

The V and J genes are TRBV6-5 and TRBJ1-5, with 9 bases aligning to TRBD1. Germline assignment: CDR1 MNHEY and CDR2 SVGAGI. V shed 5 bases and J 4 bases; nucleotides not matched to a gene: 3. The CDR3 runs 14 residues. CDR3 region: CASSRDRDNQPQHF. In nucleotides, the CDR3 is TGTGCCAGCAGTCGGGACAGGGATAATCAGCCCCAGCATTTT.

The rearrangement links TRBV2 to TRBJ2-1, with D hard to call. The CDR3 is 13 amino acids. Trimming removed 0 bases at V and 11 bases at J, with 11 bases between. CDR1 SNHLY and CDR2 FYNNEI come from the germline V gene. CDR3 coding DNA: TGTGCCAGCAGTGAAGCGGGCGGTCGGAAGCAGTTCTTC. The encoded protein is CASSEAGGRKQFF.

The CDR3 DNA is TGTGCCAGCAGAAAAAGGGCCTTAGCGGGAGGACCTTCCTACGAGCAGTACGTC. This sequence encodes CASRKRALAGGPSYEQYV. The gene calls are TRBV7-2 and TRBJ2-7; TRBD2 aligns across 10 bases. The CDR3 runs to 18 residues. V shed 6 bases and J 1 base; nucleotides not matched to a gene: 15. Germline loops: CDR1 SGHTA, CDR2 FQGNSA.

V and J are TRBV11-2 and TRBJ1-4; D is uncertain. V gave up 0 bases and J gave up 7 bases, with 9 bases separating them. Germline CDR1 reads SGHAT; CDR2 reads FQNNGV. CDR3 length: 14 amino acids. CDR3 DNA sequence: TGTGCCAGCAGCTTAGAAAATTTCATTGAAAAACTGTTTTTT. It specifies CASSLENFIEKLFF.

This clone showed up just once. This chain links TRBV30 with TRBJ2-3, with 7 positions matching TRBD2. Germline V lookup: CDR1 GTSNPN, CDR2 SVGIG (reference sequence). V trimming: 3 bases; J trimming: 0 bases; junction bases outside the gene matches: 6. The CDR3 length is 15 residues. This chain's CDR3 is CAWRGLAASTDTQYF. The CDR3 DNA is TGTGCCTGGAGGGGGCTAGCGGCTAGCACAGATACGCAGTATTTT. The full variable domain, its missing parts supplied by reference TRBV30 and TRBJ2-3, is SQTIHQWPATLVQPVGSPLSLECTVEGTSNPNLYWYRQAAGRGLQLLFYSVGIGQISSEVPQNLSASRPQDRQFILSSKKLLLSDSGFYLCAWRGLAASTDTQYFGPGTRLTVL.

In DNA form, the CDR3 reads TGTGCCAGCAGTTTCGACGCCGGCTATGGCTACACCTTC. Translation: CASSFDAGYGYTF. V is TRBV27 and J is TRBJ1-2; no definite D call. This CDR3 spans 13 amino acids. Trimming took off 3 bases at V and 4 bases at J, with 9 bases between the two ends. CDR1 and CDR2 from the germline V gene are MNHEY and SMNVEV (reference sequence).

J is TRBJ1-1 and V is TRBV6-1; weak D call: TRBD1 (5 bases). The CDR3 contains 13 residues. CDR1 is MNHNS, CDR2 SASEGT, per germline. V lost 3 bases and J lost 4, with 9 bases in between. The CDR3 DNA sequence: TGTGCCAGCAGTGAGCTAGGGACCACTGAAGCTTTCTTT. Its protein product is CASSELGTTEAFF.

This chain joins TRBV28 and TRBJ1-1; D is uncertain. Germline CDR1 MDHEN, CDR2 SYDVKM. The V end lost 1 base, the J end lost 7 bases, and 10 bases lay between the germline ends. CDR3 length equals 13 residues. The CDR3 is CASSLSSAREAFF. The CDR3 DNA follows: TGTGCCAGCAGTTTATCGTCGGCCCGTGAAGCTTTCTTT.

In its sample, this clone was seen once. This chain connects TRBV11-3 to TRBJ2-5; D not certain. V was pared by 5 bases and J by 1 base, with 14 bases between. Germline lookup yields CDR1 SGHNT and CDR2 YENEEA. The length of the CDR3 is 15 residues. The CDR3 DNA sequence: TGTGCCAGCAGCCCCCATACGGTGGGCCAAGAGACCCAGTACTTC. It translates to CASSPHTVGQETQYF.

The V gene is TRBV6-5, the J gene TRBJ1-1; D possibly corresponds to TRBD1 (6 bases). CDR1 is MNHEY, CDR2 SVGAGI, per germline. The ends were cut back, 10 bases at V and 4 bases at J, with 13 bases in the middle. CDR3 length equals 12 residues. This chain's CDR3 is CATTTGSTEAFF. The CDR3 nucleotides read TGTGCCACAACAACAGGGTCCACTGAAGCTTTCTTT.

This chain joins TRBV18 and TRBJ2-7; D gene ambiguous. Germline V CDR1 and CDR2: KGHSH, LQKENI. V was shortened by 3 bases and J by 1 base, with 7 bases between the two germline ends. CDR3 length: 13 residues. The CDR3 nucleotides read TGTGCCAGCTCACCGCAGGTTTCCTACGAGCAGTACTTC. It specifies CASSPQVSYEQYF.

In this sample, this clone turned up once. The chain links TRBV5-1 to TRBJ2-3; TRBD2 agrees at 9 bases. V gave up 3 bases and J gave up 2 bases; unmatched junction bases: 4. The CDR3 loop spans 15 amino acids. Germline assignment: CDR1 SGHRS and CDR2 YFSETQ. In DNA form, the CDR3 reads TGCGCCAGCAGCTCCCTAGCGGGGTTCACAGATACGCAGTATTTT. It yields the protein CASSSLAGFTDTQYF.

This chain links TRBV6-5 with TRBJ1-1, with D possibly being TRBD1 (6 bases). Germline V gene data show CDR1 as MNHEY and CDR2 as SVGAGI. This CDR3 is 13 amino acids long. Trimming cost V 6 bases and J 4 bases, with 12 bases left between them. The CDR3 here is CASRRRGGTEAFF. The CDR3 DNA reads TGTGCCAGCAGACGCAGGGGAGGCACTGAAGCTTTCTTT.

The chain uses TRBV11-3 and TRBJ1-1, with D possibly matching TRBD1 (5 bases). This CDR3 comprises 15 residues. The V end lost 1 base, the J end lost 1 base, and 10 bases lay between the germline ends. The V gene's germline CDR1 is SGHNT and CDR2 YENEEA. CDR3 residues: CASSLAGRENTEAFF. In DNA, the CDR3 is TGTGCCAGCAGCTTAGCGGGACGTGAGAACACTGAAGCTTTCTTT.